This T cell receptor (beta chain) is from a study of kidney transplant recipient with SARS-CoV-2 infection. From the reads, TCRdb called clonotypes with MiXCR, one entry per CDR3 protein. The data contain approximately 240,000 distinct CDR3 sequences, 25% to 35% of them singletons. Turning to this clonotype: A much larger clone sits a single nucleotide away, making a read error possible.

Germline CDR1 SQVTM, CDR2 ANQGSEA. Trimming took off 6 bases at V and 13 bases at J, with 19 bases between the two ends. The CDR3 loop spans 12 amino acids. The receptor was isolated from a male patient between 25 and 40 years old who had COVID-19 and was a kidney transplant recipient. Certain T cells may be donor cells from the graft. This chain links TRBV29-1 with TRBJ2-4; TRBD1 or TRBD2 may be the D gene (5 bases each). The source material was a blood sample, sampled at baseline and between days 110 and 120 from a kidney transplant recipient. DNA of the CDR3: TGCAGCGTCGTGCCAGGGACCTACGGGCAGTACTTC. Encoded protein: CSVVPGTYGQYF. The full variable domain, rest sourced from reference TRBV29-1 and TRBJ2-4, is SAVISQKPSRDICQRGTSLTIQCQVDSQVTMMFWYRQQPGQSLTLIATANQGSEATYESGFVIDKFPISRPNLTFSTLTVSNMSPEDSSIYLCSVVPGTYGQYFGAGTRLSVL.